A single sample is the source of the 5 T cell receptor beta chains below, sequenced in a study of blood T cell repertoires in COVID-19. Measured with immunoSEQ multiplex PCR; TCRdb has only the in-frame clones, and not every one. Here the sample spans tens of thousands of clones, about four fifths being singletons. Material: peripheral blood. Source of these receptors: a woman aged 80 or over with acute or convalescent COVID-19.

The V gene is TRBV29-1, the J gene TRBJ2-5, with D perhaps TRBD1 (5 bases). V was cut by 4 bases and J by 2 bases, with 8 bases left in between. Germline V gene data show CDR1 as SQVTM and CDR2 as ANQGSEA. The CDR3 extends over 12 amino acids. The CDR3 is CSVARQQETQYF. The CDR3 DNA is TGCAGCGTTGCCCGACAGCAAGAGACCCAGTACTTC.

The chain combines TRBV7-3 with TRBJ2-1; perhaps TRBD2 as D (5 bases). V lost 3 bases, J lost 6 bases, and 15 bases lay in between. The CDR3 is 15 residues long. Germline values: CDR1 SGHTA, CDR2 FQGTGA. The CDR3 is CASSFQVSSGNEQFF. The CDR3 DNA is TGTGCCAGCAGCTTCCAAGTGTCGAGCGGCAATGAGCAGTTCTTC.

The chain joins TRBV28 to TRBJ2-7; 7 bases agree with TRBD1. V shed 5 bases and J 6 bases; nucleotides not matched to a gene: 4. Germline V gene data show CDR1 as MDHEN and CDR2 as SYDVKM. The CDR3 extends over 12 amino acids. DNA of the CDR3: TGTGCCAGCAGTGACAGGGTAACCGAGCAGTACTTC. It codes for CASSDRVTEQYF. The full variable domain, with the rest looked up from reference TRBV28 and TRBJ2-7, is DVKVTQSSRYLVKRTGEKVFLECVQDMDHENMFWYRQDPGLGLRLIYFSYDVKMKEKGDIPEGYSVSREKKERFSLILESASTNQTSMYLCASSDRVTEQYFGPGTRLTVT.

The chain is built from TRBV3-1 (or the pseudogene TRBV3-2) and TRBJ2-5; 8 bases agree with TRBD1. This CDR3 comprises 19 residues. Germline assignment: CDR1 LGHDT and CDR2 YNNKEL (reference sequence). The J segment lost 2 bases and the V segment lost 2 bases, leaving 16 bases of the junction unmatched. This CDR3 reads CASSQWAPWQGARQETQYF. Written as DNA, the CDR3 is TGTGCCAGCAGCCAATGGGCACCTTGGCAGGGGGCGCGGCAAGAGACCCAGTACTTC.

This clone was counted only a few times. The J gene is TRBJ2-3, the V gene TRBV9, with TRBD2 matching 8 bases. CDR3 size: 15 residues. V trimming: 4 bases; J trimming: 2 bases; junction bases outside the gene matches: 6. From germline, CDR1 is SGDLS and CDR2 YYNGEE. In DNA, the CDR3 is TGTGCCAGCAGCCTCTTTAGCGGGGCCACAGATACGCAGTATTTT. Translating it yields CASSLFSGATDTQYF.